This T cell receptor (beta chain) comes out of a study of molecular identifiers for immune sequencing clone quantification (dated by TCRdb to the late 2010s). Context from the whole study: In a replicate experiment, RNA from roughly 21,000 or 96,000 naive CD8 T cells was split into five aliquots, four of which were sequenced. This methods study benchmarked molecular-identifier clustering-based TCR repertoire sequencing (MIDCIRS) and TCR RNA copy counting, using CD8 T cells to do so. On the study overall, not on this receptor specifically: Modeling gave about 3 recovered TCR RNA copies per cell versus 8 to 10 by digital PCR, implying 25% to 30% capture efficiency. The naive libraries included spiked-in Jurkat TCR RNA (10 copies' worth), and this RNA is not part of the donor repertoire. Spiked-in Jurkat TCR RNA equal to a single cell's worth was reported to be detectable even within 1,100,000 naive CD8 T cells. In CMV-specific effector cells, clones with more than 20 RNA copies accounted for over 97% of molecules, whereas in naive cells such clones accounted for under 1%. Without barcode sub-clustering, chimeric consensus sequences inflated TCR diversity; chimeras reached as high as 47%. Highly expanded clone sizes could be underestimated because identical TCR molecules may share a barcode.

The germline V gene specifies SNHLY as CDR1 and FYNNEI as CDR2. The CDR3 starts with the cysteine, ends with the phenylalanine, and has 14 residues. Left in the record is the CDR3 DNA by itself, 42 bases read in frame from the first base. V loses 2 bases of germline sequence and J loses 10 bases, and the interval between the two ends is 15 bases. Libraries of naive CD8 T cells were built from anywhere between about 17,000 and 1,000,000 sorted cells, with 10%, 30% or 50% of the purified RNA used. On a BD FACSAria II, naive CD8 T cells were FACS-sorted as CD8+CD4-CCR7+CD45RA+ and collected into RLT Plus buffer. To test detection sensitivity, Jurkat RNA equivalent to roughly eleven TCR copies was spiked into samples of roughly 19,000-1,000,000 naive CD8 T cells. CD8 T cells were enriched with RosetteSep CD8+ T Cell Enrichment Cocktail and Ficoll-Paque, followed by ACK red cell lysis. Points on this clonotype: Its cognate antigen has yet to be identified. Being one base from a much bigger clone, this may be a read error.

Library creation used PCR. Sequencing took place on a NextSeq 500. Bulk TCR libraries were generated as previously described, with the TCR primers listed in Table S5 used. Purification of total RNA was performed with the Qiagen AllPrep DNA/RNA kit. Reads from multiple sequencing runs of the same library were pooled before analysis. The paper's data handling went like this. Reads were retained only if the reads had an exact TCR constant sequence, and the retained reads were trimmed to 150 nt and grouped according to their 12-nt molecular barcodes. Reads inside each barcode group were sub-clustered using a 15% Levenshtein threshold, and a quality-weighted consensus sequence was constructed for each RNA molecule. Non-functional sequences were filtered out, along with any lower-count sequence sitting one edit away from another sequence. Based on fitting two negative binomial distributions, any barcode sub-cluster with under 20% of the maximum read count was discarded. The public reads were run again by TCRdb, first through fastp at Q25 and then through MiXCR, and only productive beta chains were kept. A single entry per CDR3 protein holds the most common genes and DNA from its merged rows. The V and J calls were not made by the authors but by TCRdb's processing. The sample has a few hundred thousand distinct CDR3 sequences on record, roughly a quarter of them singletons. The ten largest clonotypes hold roughly 0.7% of the sample.

The receptor comes from a human donor in good health. Some libraries in this study had Jurkat cell RNA spiked in. The chain employs TRBV2 and TRBJ2-1, with no confident D gene call. Source material: naive CD8+ T cells from blood, with Jurkat cell RNA spiked in. This specimen's cell subset or site label, per the study, means: FACS-sorted CD8+CD4-CCR7+CD45RA+ naive T cells. In nucleotides, the sequence is TGTGCCAGCAGTGAAATTGTGGCCGAAAGAGAGCAGTTCTTC. This sequence encodes CASSEIVAEREQFF.